This T cell receptor (beta chain) is from a study of CD8 T cells in ankylosing spondylitis. The junction had 5 bases not matched to a gene; V was cut back by 1 base and J by 8 bases. There are 14 residues in the CDR3. Germline V CDR1 and CDR2: SGHTA, FQGNSA. Whole-study results and caveats: Blood from ankylosing spondylitis patients appeared to carry a characteristic roughly 8-variant TCR beta motif.

At least ten counts were recorded for this clonotype. As yet, its antigen is unknown. Quantitative 5'-RACE with molecular barcodes produced the TCR beta libraries. TCRdb itself ran the 5' RACE reads through MiXCR, one entry per CDR3 protein. The data contain about 840,000 distinct CDR3 sequences, approximately 10% of them singletons. This clonotype was obtained from a male donor with ankylosing spondylitis. This chain links TRBV7-2 with TRBJ1-2, with 9 positions matching TRBD1. The sample was blood, either unsorted or a sorted T cell fraction (not recorded which). CDR3 coding DNA: TGTGCCAGCAGCTTAGGGGGACAGGGTGGCGGCTACACCTTC. Translated: CASSLGGQGGGYTF.